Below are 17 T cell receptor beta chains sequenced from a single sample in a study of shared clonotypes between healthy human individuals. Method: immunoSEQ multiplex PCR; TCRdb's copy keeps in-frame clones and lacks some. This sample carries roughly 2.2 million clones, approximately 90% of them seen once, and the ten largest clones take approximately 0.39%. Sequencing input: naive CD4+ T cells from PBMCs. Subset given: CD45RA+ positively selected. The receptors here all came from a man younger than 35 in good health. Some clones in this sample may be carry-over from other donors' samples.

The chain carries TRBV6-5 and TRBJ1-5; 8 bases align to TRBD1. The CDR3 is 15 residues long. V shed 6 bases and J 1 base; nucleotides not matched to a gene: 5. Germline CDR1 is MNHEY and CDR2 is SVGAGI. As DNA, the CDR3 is TGTGCCAGCAGCCGGGGACAGGCCAGCAATCAGCCCCAGCATTTT. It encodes CASSRGQASNQPQHF.

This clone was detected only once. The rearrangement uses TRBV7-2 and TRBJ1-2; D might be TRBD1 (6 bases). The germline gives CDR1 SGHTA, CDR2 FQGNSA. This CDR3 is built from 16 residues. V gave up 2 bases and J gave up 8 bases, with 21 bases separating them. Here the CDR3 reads CASSLLGQIVHFGYTF. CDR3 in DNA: TGTGCCAGCAGCTTACTAGGACAGATTGTGCACTTCGGCTACACCTTC.

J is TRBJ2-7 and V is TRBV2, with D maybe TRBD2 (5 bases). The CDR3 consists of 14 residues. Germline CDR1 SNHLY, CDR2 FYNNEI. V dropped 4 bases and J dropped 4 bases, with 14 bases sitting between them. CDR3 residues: CASSGSSWRYEQYF. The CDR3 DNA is TGTGCCAGCAGTGGGTCTAGCTGGAGGTACGAGCAGTACTTC.

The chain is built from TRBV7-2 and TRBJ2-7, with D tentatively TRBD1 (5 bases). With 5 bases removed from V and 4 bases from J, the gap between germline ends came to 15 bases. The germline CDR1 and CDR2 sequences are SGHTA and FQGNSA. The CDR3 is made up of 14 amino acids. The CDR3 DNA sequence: TGTGCCAGCAGCACCAGGGTAAATAAGTACGAGCAGTACTTC. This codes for CASSTRVNKYEQYF.

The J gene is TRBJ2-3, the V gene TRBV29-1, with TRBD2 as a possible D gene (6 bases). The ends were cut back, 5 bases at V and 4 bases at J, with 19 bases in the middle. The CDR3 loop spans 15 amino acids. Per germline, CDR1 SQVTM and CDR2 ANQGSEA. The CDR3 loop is CSVQRGGLNSDTQYF. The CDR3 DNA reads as TGCAGCGTTCAGAGGGGAGGCCTCAATTCAGATACGCAGTATTTT.

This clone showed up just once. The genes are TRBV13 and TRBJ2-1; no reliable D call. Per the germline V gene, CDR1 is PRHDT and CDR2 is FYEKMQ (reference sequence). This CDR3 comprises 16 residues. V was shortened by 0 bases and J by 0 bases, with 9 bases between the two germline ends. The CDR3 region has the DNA TGTGCCAGCAGCTTAGGCGTAGCCCGCTCCTACAATGAGCAGTTCTTC. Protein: CASSLGVARSYNEQFF.

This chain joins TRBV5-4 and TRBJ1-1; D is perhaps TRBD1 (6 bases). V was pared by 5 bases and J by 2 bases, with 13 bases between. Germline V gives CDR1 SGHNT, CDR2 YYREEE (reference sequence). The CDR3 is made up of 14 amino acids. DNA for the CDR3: TGTGCCAGCAGAGCCGGGACACAAAACACTGAAGCTTTCTTT. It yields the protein CASRAGTQNTEAFF.

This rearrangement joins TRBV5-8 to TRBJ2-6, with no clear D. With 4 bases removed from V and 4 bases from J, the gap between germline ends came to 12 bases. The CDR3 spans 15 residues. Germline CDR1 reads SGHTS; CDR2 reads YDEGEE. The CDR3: CASSLPAPGANVLTF. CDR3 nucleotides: TGTGCCAGCAGCCTCCCTGCTCCGGGGGCCAACGTCCTGACTTTC. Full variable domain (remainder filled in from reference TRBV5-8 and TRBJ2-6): EAGVTQSPTHLIKTRGQQATLRCSPISGHTSVYWYQQALGLGLQFLLWYDEGEERNRGNFPPRFSGRQFPNYSSELNVNALELEDSALYLCASSLPAPGANVLTFGAGSRLTVL.

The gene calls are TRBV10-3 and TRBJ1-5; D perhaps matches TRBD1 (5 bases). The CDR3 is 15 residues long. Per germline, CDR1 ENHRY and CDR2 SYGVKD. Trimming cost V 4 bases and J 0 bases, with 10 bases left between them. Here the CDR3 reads CAISGGGVSNQPQHF. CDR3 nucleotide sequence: TGTGCCATCAGTGGGGGAGGGGTTAGCAATCAGCCCCAGCATTTT.

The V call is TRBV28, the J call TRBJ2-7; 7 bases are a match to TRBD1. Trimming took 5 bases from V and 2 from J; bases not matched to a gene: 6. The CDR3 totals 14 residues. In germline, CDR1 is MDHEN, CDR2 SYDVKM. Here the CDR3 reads CASSPPTGTYEQYF. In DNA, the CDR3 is TGTGCCAGCAGTCCCCCGACAGGGACCTACGAGCAGTACTTC.

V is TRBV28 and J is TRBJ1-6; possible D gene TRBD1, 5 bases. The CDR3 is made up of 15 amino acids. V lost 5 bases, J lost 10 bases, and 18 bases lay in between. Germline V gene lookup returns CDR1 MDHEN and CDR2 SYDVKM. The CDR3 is CASSDGGLNRSPLHF. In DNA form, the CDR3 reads TGTGCCAGCAGTGATGGGGGTCTTAATAGGTCACCCCTCCACTTT.

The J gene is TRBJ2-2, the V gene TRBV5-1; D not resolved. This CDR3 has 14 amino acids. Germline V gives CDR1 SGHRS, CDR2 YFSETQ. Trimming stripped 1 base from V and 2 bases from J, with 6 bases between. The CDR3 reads CASSLFGNTGELFF. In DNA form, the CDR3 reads TGCGCCAGCAGCTTGTTCGGAAACACCGGGGAGCTGTTTTTT.

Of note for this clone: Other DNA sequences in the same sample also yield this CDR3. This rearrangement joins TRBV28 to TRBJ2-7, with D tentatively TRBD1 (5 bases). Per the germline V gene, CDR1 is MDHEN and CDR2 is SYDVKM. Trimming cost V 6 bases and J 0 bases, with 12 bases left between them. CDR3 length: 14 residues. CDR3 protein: CASSQGGNSYEQYF. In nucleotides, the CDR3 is TGTGCCAGCAGCCAGGGTGGAAACTCCTACGAGCAGTACTTC.

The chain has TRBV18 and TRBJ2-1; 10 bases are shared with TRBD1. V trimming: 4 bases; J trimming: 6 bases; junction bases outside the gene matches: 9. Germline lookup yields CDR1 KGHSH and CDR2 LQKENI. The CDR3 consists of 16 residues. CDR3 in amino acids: CASSLYSGQGTNEQFF. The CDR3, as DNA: TGTGCCAGCTCACTATACTCGGGACAGGGGACCAATGAGCAGTTCTTC. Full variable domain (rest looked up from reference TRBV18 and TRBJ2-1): NAGVMQNPRHLVRRRGQEARLRCSPMKGHSHVYWYRQLPEEGLKFMVYLQKENIIDESGMPKERFSAEFPKEGPSILRIQQVVRGDSAAYFCASSLYSGQGTNEQFFGPGTRLTVL.

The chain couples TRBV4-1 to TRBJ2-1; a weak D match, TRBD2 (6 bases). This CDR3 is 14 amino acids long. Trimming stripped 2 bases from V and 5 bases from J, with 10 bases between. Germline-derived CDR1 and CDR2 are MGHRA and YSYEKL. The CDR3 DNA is TGCGCCAGCAGCCAAACGGGACTTAACAATGAGCAGTTCTTC. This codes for CASSQTGLNNEQFF.

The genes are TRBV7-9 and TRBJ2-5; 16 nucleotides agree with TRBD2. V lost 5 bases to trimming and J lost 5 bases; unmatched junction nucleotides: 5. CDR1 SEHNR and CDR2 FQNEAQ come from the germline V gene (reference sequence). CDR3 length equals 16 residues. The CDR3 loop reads CASSGTSGRAGETQYF. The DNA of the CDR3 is TGTGCCAGCAGCGGGACTAGCGGGAGGGCCGGCGAGACCCAGTACTTC.

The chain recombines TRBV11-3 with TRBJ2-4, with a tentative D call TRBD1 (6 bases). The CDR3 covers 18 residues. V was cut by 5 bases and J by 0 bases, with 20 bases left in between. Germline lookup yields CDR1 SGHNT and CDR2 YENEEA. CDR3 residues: CASSHPTTGPLAKNIQYF. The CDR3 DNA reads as TGTGCCAGCAGCCACCCTACGACAGGTCCGCTAGCCAAAAACATTCAGTACTTC.